A selection of T cell receptor beta chains follows, all from one sample in a study of T cells after yellow fever vaccination. TCRdb reprocessed the 5' RACE reads via MiXCR and lists one record per CDR3 protein. The repertoire holds 450,000 to 550,000 distinct CDR3 sequences, with 20% to 25% as singletons. The sequences come from PBMCs, collected approximately 20 days after the first yellow fever vaccination. The receptors derive from a man in his late teens or twenties who received the YFV17D yellow fever vaccine. CDR3s include the opening cysteine and the closing phenylalanine or tryptophan. D genes are given only for firm matches. Where a row states a size, it is once, few, many or the class of an expanded clone; other rows omit it.

>NA|TRBJ2-1|12|TRBV6-2/TRBV6-3|NA
CASSPGLNEQFF
TGTGCCAGCAGCCCCGGACTGAATGAGCAGTTCTTC
>NA|TRBJ2-3|12|TRBV12-3/TRBV12-4|NA
CASSPTPATQYF
TGTGCCAGCAGCCCGACCCCGGCCACGCAGTATTTT
>NA|TRBJ2-3|16|TRBV20-1|TRBD2
CSASGLAGAPSDTQYF
TGCAGTGCTAGTGGACTAGCGGGGGCCCCTTCAGATACGCAGTATTTT
>NA|TRBJ2-2|14|TRBV5-1|NA
CASRQDSFLGELFF
TGCGCCAGCAGGCAGGACTCATTCCTCGGGGAGCTGTTTTTT
>NA|TRBJ1-1|14|TRBV7-7|NA
CASSLEFGSTEAFF
TGTGCCAGCAGCTTAGAGTTCGGGTCCACTGAAGCTTTCTTT
>once|TRBJ1-6|18|TRBV6-2/TRBV6-3|TRBD1
CASSRSWTGTPYNSPLHF
TGTGCCAGCAGTAGATCCTGGACAGGGACCCCATATAATTCACCCCTCCACTTT
>NA|TRBJ1-1|14|TRBV6-5|NA
CASSYSKGRTEAFF
TGTGCCAGCAGTTATTCCAAGGGGAGGACTGAAGCTTTCTTT
>few|TRBJ2-4|18|TRBV6-1|TRBD2
CASRPGLAGGVAKNIQYF
TGTGCCAGCAGACCTGGACTAGCGGGGGGAGTAGCCAAAAACATTCAGTACTTC
>NA|TRBJ2-7|15|TRBV4-3|TRBD1
CASSQDRQGMDEQYF
TGCGCCAGCAGCCAAGATCGACAGGGAATGGACGAGCAGTACTTC
>few|TRBJ2-6|16|TRBV5-4|NA
CASRKLDSSGANVLTF
TGTGCCAGCAGAAAATTGGATAGCTCTGGGGCCAACGTCCTGACTTTC
>NA|TRBJ1-6|16|TRBV20-1|NA
CSARVVGSSYNSPLHF
TGCAGTGCTAGAGTGGTGGGGAGCTCCTATAATTCACCCCTCCACTTT
>NA|TRBJ1-6|13|TRBV20-1|NA
CSASDPYNSPLHF
TGCAGTGCTAGTGACCCTTATAATTCACCCCTCCACTTT
>NA|TRBJ2-3|15|TRBV27|NA
CASSLMGLRFDTQYF
TGTGCCAGCAGTTTAATGGGTCTGCGTTTTGATACGCAGTATTTT
>NA|TRBJ2-5|13|TRBV5-4|NA
CASSFWSQETQYF
TGTGCCAGCAGCTTTTGGTCCCAAGAGACCCAGTACTTC
>NA|TRBJ2-1|14|TRBV2|TRBD2
CASSKNSGGNEQFF
TGTGCCAGCAGTAAGAATAGCGGGGGTAATGAGCAGTTCTTC
>few|TRBJ1-5|14|TRBV19|NA
CASSMVLGNQPQHF
TGTGCCAGTAGTATGGTCCTCGGCAATCAGCCCCAGCATTTT
>few|TRBJ2-1|12|TRBV7-9|NA
CASSLNLFEQFF
TGTGCCAGCAGCTTAAACCTTTTTGAGCAGTTCTTC
>NA|TRBJ2-1|16|TRBV2|TRBD2
CASSQPGGGAFNEQFF
TGTGCCAGCAGTCAGCCGGGGGGGGGGGCCTTCAATGAGCAGTTCTTC
>few|TRBJ2-2|18|TRBV3-1|NA
CASSQRKPGTSNTGELFF
TGTGCCAGCAGCCAGCGTAAACCCGGGACATCGAACACCGGGGAGCTGTTTTTT
>few|TRBJ2-5|14|TRBV24-1|NA
CATAGEGDQETQYF
TGTGCCACCGCGGGAGAGGGGGACCAAGAGACCCAGTACTTC
>NA|TRBJ2-5|14|TRBV20-1|TRBD2
CSAMAAGVEETQYF
TGCAGTGCTATGGCAGCGGGGGTGGAAGAGACCCAGTACTTC
>NA|TRBJ1-6|15|TRBV4-2|NA
CASSQDRSWGSPLHF
TGTGCCAGCAGCCAAGATCGAAGTTGGGGGTCACCCCTCCACTTT
>many|TRBJ2-5|13|TRBV10-2|NA
CASSGRGGETQYF
TGCGCCAGCAGTGGCCGCGGTGGCGAGACCCAGTACTTC
>NA|TRBJ2-1|15|TRBV12-3/TRBV12-4|TRBD2
CASSPSGGGGNEQFF
TGTGCCAGCAGTCCTAGCGGGGGGGGTGGGAATGAGCAGTTCTTC
>NA|TRBJ2-7|15|TRBV6-1|TRBD1
CASRKGQGSSYEQYF
TGTGCCAGCAGGAAGGGACAGGGAAGCTCCTACGAGCAGTACTTC